These 25 T cell receptor beta chains were sequenced from one sample in a study of cytomegalovirus exposure and HLA in healthy donors. The study ran its PCR with 60 Vbeta and 13 Jbeta primers. The table came from immunoSEQ multiplex PCR; TCRdb's copy has only in-frame clones and leaves some out. Of about 110,000 clones detected, around 80% appear once; the ten largest clones hold about 2.9%. The sequencing input was PBMCs. The origin of the receptors is a woman in her sixties or seventies in good health and CMV-seropositive.

The chain combines TRBV5-1 with TRBJ2-1; 14 bases line up with TRBD2. The CDR3 is 16 amino acids. Germline assignment: CDR1 SGHRS and CDR2 YFSETQ. With V trimmed by 3 bases and J by 9 bases, 8 bases remained unmatched. CDR3 loop: CASSWAGTSGSGEQFF. CDR3 bases: TGCGCCAGCAGCTGGGCCGGGACTAGCGGGAGTGGTGAGCAGTTCTTC. The full variable domain, completed using reference TRBV5-1 and TRBJ2-1, is KAGVTQTPRYLIKTRGQQVTLSCSPISGHRSVSWYQQTPGQGLQFLFEYFSETQRNKGNFPGRFSGRQFSNSRSEMNVSTLELGDSALYLCASSWAGTSGSGEQFFGPGTRLTVL.

The V call is TRBV10-2, the J call TRBJ2-5; 9 bases map to TRBD2. The junction had 1 base not matched to a gene; V was cut back by 3 bases and J by 2 bases. The germline CDR1 and CDR2 sequences are WSHSY and SAAADI. This CDR3 spans 14 amino acids. The CDR3 is CASSESGRQETQYF. The CDR3 DNA sequence: TGCGCCAGCAGTGAAAGCGGGAGGCAAGAGACCCAGTACTTC.

The chain uses TRBV5-1 and TRBJ1-5, with unresolved D. Deletions cut 1 base from V and 3 bases from J, with 11 bases between. The CDR3 has 15 amino acids. Germline CDR1 is SGHRS and CDR2 is YFSETQ. The chain's CDR3 is CASSLTPGPNQPQHF. The CDR3 nucleotides are TGCGCCAGCAGCTTGACGCCAGGCCCCAATCAGCCCCAGCATTTT.

The V call is TRBV29-1, the J call TRBJ1-2, with 9 bases matching TRBD1. CDR3 length equals 14 residues. V trimming: 1 base; J trimming: 4 bases; junction bases outside the gene matches: 4. Germline values: CDR1 SQVTM, CDR2 ANQGSEA. The CDR3 DNA sequence: TGCAGCGTTGAAGGGGACAGGGCCTTCTATGGCTACACCTTC. It is translated as CSVEGDRAFYGYTF.

The V and J genes are TRBV10-3 and TRBJ2-5; TRBD2 agrees at 11 bases. Judging by the DNA end, TRBJ2-7 fits better; the J call may be wrong. The CDR3 covers 15 residues. Germline V lookup: CDR1 ENHRY, CDR2 SYGVKD. CDR3: CAISDLTSGGYEQYF. CDR3 DNA sequence: TGTGCCATCAGTGACTTAACTAGCGGGGGTTACGAGCAGTACTTC.

This clone was counted once. The rearrangement joins TRBV5-5 to TRBJ1-5; possible D gene TRBD1, 6 bases. Trimming cost V 4 bases and J 1 base, with 21 bases left between them. The germline V gene has CDR1 SGHKS and CDR2 YYEKEE (reference sequence). The CDR3 totals 18 residues. The CDR3 nucleotides are TGTGCCAGCAGCCGGAGTCGGCCAGGGGTCACAAGCAATCAGCCCCAGCATTTT. Protein sequence: CASSRSRPGVTSNQPQHF.

The chain carries TRBV18 and TRBJ1-1; possible D gene TRBD1, 5 bases. The V gene's germline CDR1 is KGHSH and CDR2 LQKENI. The CDR3 spans 15 residues. Deletions cut 3 bases from V and 2 bases from J, with 13 bases between. CDR3 region: CASSPPRAQNTEAFF. The CDR3 region has the DNA TGTGCCAGCTCACCGCCCAGGGCTCAAAACACTGAAGCTTTCTTT.

CDR3 protein: CASGRANRYEQYF. The CDR3 DNA reads TGTGCCAGCGGCAGGGCGAATCGCTACGAGCAGTACTTC. The chain links TRBV6-1 to TRBJ2-7; D might be TRBD1 (5 bases). Germline lookup yields CDR1 MNHNS and CDR2 SASEGT. V dropped 8 bases and J dropped 3 bases, with 14 bases sitting between them. The CDR3 spans 13 residues.

This clone was seen a handful of times. The chain couples TRBV27 to TRBJ2-1; 9 nucleotides match TRBD1. The germline CDR1 and CDR2 sequences are MNHEY and SMNVEV (reference sequence). V lost 4 bases, J lost 1 base, and 8 bases stayed unmatched. This CDR3 contains 17 residues. As DNA, the CDR3 is TGTGCCAGCAGTTCTGGCTCCGGGACAGGGTCCTACAATGAGCAGTTCTTC. It yields the protein CASSSGSGTGSYNEQFF.

The CDR3 nucleotides are TGTGCCACCAGCAGAGATCGGGAATCCAGCTCCAACACCATATATTTT. The encoded protein is CATSRDRESSSNTIYF. The chain uses TRBV15 and TRBJ1-3, with D uncertain. The CDR3 has 16 residues. Germline V CDR1 and CDR2: LNHNV, YYDKDF (reference sequence). V was trimmed by 0 bases and J by 7 bases, leaving 16 bases between them.

Concerning this clone: Compared with germline, one end of the junction differs, possibly owing to a read error. The DNA of the CDR3 is TGTTCCAGCAGCTTAGGACAATCTGCAACTAATGAAAAACTGTTTTTT. Protein: CSSSLGQSATNEKLFF. The V gene is TRBV7-9, the J gene TRBJ1-4; possibly TRBD1 for D (5 bases). The CDR3 is made up of 16 amino acids. CDR1 is SEHNR, CDR2 FQNEAQ, per germline (reference sequence).

V gene TRBV7-9 combines with J gene TRBJ2-5, with 8 bases identical to TRBD2. With the DNA end fitting TRBJ2-7 better, the J assignment may be wrong. The germline CDR1 and CDR2 sequences are SEHNR and FQNEAQ (reference sequence). The CDR3 has 15 residues. The CDR3 reads CASSASRGRIYEQYF. The CDR3 DNA is TGTGCCAGCAGCGCATCTCGCGGGAGGATCTACGAGCAGTACTTC.

This chain uses TRBV29-1 with TRBJ1-1; tentatively, D is TRBD1 (5 bases). This CDR3 is built from 12 residues. Trimming removed 7 bases from V and 4 bases from J, with 13 bases in between. Germline CDR1 is SQVTM and CDR2 is ANQGSEA. The CDR3 spells CSAGPQGTEAFF. The CDR3 coding sequence is TGCAGCGCCGGACCCCAGGGCACTGAAGCTTTCTTT.

V and J are TRBV12-5 and TRBJ2-1, with TRBD2 matching over 8 bases. V was pared by 8 bases and J by 4 bases, with 7 bases of the junction left unmatched. In germline, CDR1 is LGHNT, CDR2 FRNRAP. The CDR3 spans 14 residues. This CDR3 reads CASSIAGLYNEQFF. The CDR3 coding sequence is TGTGCTAGTTCAATAGCGGGACTGTACAATGAGCAGTTCTTC.

J is TRBJ1-5 and V is TRBV28, with D maybe TRBD1 (6 bases). This CDR3 has 13 amino acids. The germline V and J ends were trimmed by 11 bases and 7 bases, with 18 bases remaining between them. Germline V gene lookup returns CDR1 MDHEN and CDR2 SYDVKM. The chain's CDR3 is CASYWGGGQPQHF. Here the CDR3 DNA reads TGTGCCTCTTACTGGGGGGGCGGCCAGCCCCAGCATTTT.

The V gene is TRBV9, the J gene TRBJ1-1; D call uncertain. Germline lookup yields CDR1 SGDLS and CDR2 YYNGEE. V was pared by 1 base and J by 0 bases, with 13 bases between. The CDR3 totals 16 residues. CDR3 bases: TGTGCCAGCAGCGTATCGACCTCGGGTATGAACACTGAAGCTTTCTTT. Translated, it gives CASSVSTSGMNTEAFF.

V usage is TRBV25-1 and J usage is TRBJ2-1; D possibly corresponds to TRBD1 (5 bases). The germline gives CDR1 MGHDK, CDR2 SYGVNS. CDR3 length: 16 residues. The germline V and J ends were trimmed by 1 base and 3 bases, with 13 bases remaining between them. The DNA of the CDR3 is TGTGCCAGCAGTGAATTAAGGGGATATCTCTACAATGAGCAGTTCTTC. It specifies CASSELRGYLYNEQFF.

The chain joins TRBV4-2 to TRBJ2-7; 9 bases agree with TRBD2. With 1 base clipped from V and 6 bases from J, the junction kept 10 bases outside the gene matches. This CDR3 has 16 residues. Germline assignment: CDR1 LGHNA and CDR2 YNFKEQ. This CDR3 reads CASSQVRAGGIGEQYF. As DNA, the CDR3 is TGTGCCAGCAGCCAAGTCCGAGCGGGAGGCATAGGCGAGCAGTACTTC.

The chain recombines TRBV9 with TRBJ2-2; 8 bases fit TRBD2. Germline assignment: CDR1 SGDLS and CDR2 YYNGEE. V trimming: 0 bases; J trimming: 2 bases; junction bases outside the gene matches: 6. This CDR3 region has 17 residues. As DNA, the CDR3 is TGTGCCAGCAGCGTAGCTTCTAGCGGGTTTAACACCGGGGAGCTGTTTTTT. It encodes CASSVASSGFNTGELFF.

V gene TRBV2 combines with J gene TRBJ1-2; D might be TRBD1 (6 bases). The CDR3 is 14 amino acids. V lost 0 bases, J lost 6 bases, and 11 bases lay in between. Germline values: CDR1 SNHLY, CDR2 FYNNEI. The CDR3 protein is CASSEARGKDGYTF. CDR3 coding DNA: TGTGCCAGCAGTGAAGCGAGGGGGAAGGATGGCTACACCTTC.

The J gene is TRBJ1-3, the V gene TRBV5-8; 7 bases align to TRBD1. The V gene's germline CDR1 is SGHTS and CDR2 YDEGEE. This CDR3 has 15 residues. V shed 3 bases and J 4 bases; nucleotides not matched to a gene: 7. The CDR3 loop reads CASSSAKGAGNTIYF. CDR3 DNA sequence: TGTGCCAGCAGCTCCGCTAAGGGGGCGGGAAACACCATATATTTT.

This chain links TRBV18 with TRBJ1-2; D remains ambiguous. Per germline, CDR1 KGHSH and CDR2 LQKENI. V lost 0 bases and J lost 8, with 10 bases in between. This CDR3 region has 13 residues. CDR3 region: CASSPPTRRGYTF. DNA for the CDR3: TGTGCCAGCTCACCACCGACGCGGCGGGGCTACACCTTC.

This clone was seen just once. The genes are TRBV10-2 and TRBJ2-7, with D maybe TRBD2 (5 bases). The CDR3 sequence is 14 residues long. CDR1 is WSHSY, CDR2 SAAADI, per germline. Deletions cut 8 bases from V and 2 bases from J, with 16 bases between. In DNA form, the CDR3 reads TGCGCCAGCGCCCATGGAGCGGCCCCCTACGAGCAGTACTTC. Its protein product is CASAHGAAPYEQYF.

The rearrangement joins TRBV14 to TRBJ1-1, with D uncertain. V lost 4 bases to trimming and J lost 0 bases, with 9 bases between them. From germline, CDR1 is SGHDN and CDR2 FVKESK. The CDR3 loop spans 14 amino acids. The CDR3 reads CASSLFNLNTEAFF. The DNA of the CDR3 is TGTGCCAGCAGCCTTTTTAATTTGAACACTGAAGCTTTCTTT.

This chain uses TRBV5-1 with TRBJ2-3; 11 bases agree with TRBD2. J was trimmed by 0 bases and V by 4 bases; bases with no gene match: 4. CDR1 is SGHRS and CDR2 is YFSETQ in the germline V gene. The CDR3 totals 16 residues. The CDR3: CASSVTSGSSTDTQYF. CDR3 in DNA: TGCGCCAGCAGCGTAACTAGCGGGAGCAGCACAGATACGCAGTATTTT.